The 22 T cell receptor beta chains reported below all come from one sample, sequenced in a study of cytomegalovirus exposure and HLA in healthy donors. A multiplex PCR was run with 60 Vbeta primers and 13 Jbeta primers. TCRdb's table, derived via immunoSEQ multiplex PCR, lists solely in-frame clones and lacks some. The table has about 140,000 clones, 75% seen once. Sequencing used PBMCs. The origin of the receptors is a middle-aged man in good health and CMV-seronegative.

Here the CDR3 reads CASSLVAGQGGKRNQPQHF. CDR3 DNA sequence: TGTGCCAGCAGCTTAGTTGCGGGACAGGGGGGAAAGCGCAATCAGCCCCAGCATTTT. The J gene is TRBJ1-5, the V gene TRBV7-9; the match to TRBD1 covers 11 bases. CDR1 and CDR2 (germline): SEHNR, FQNEAQ (reference sequence). The CDR3 sequence is 19 residues long. V shed 1 base and J 2 bases; nucleotides not matched to a gene: 10.

The CDR3 here is CASTSGSGGPNEQFF. Here the CDR3 DNA reads TGTGCCAGCACGTCGGGGAGCGGGGGGCCCAATGAGCAGTTCTTC. The V and J genes are TRBV7-3 and TRBJ2-1; the match to TRBD2 covers 9 bases. The CDR3 sequence is 15 residues long. Germline V gene lookup returns CDR1 SGHTA and CDR2 FQGTGA. With V trimmed by 7 bases and J by 6 bases, 10 bases remained unmatched.

This clone was found a few times. The chain employs TRBV4-3 and TRBJ1-6; no clear D. The CDR3 is made up of 16 amino acids. Germline values: CDR1 LGHNA, CDR2 YSLEER. The ends were cut back, 0 bases at V and 0 bases at J, with 6 bases in the middle. The CDR3 DNA sequence: TGCGCCAGCAGCCAAGAGTACAGCTCCTATAATTCACCCCTCCACTTT. Amino acids: CASSQEYSSYNSPLHF.

The rearrangement links TRBV13 to TRBJ2-3; 7 positions agree with TRBD2. CDR3 length equals 14 residues. Looked up from germline, CDR1 is PRHDT and CDR2 is FYEKMQ (reference sequence). After removal of 3 bases from V and 4 bases from J, the junction contained 4 bases not matched to a gene. The CDR3: CASSFRTSADTQYF. CDR3 nucleotides: TGTGCCAGCAGCTTCCGTACTAGCGCAGATACGCAGTATTTT.

The chain has TRBV7-3 and TRBJ2-1; possibly TRBD1 for D (5 bases). Germline CDR1 and CDR2: SGHTA and FQGTGA. This CDR3 contains 14 residues. The V and J ends lost 0 bases and 9 bases respectively, with 12 bases between them. CDR3 amino acids: CASSLTFRGGEQFF. The CDR3 DNA follows: TGTGCCAGCAGCTTAACGTTTAGGGGCGGTGAGCAGTTCTTC.

V is TRBV7-2 and J is TRBJ1-1; maybe TRBD1 (6 bases). With 5 bases removed from V and 1 base from J, the gap between germline ends came to 8 bases. Germline V gives CDR1 SGHTA, CDR2 FQGNSA. The CDR3 sequence is 13 residues long. Written as DNA, the CDR3 is TGTGCCAGCAGCGGACAGAAGAACACTGAAGCTTTCTTT. Its protein product is CASSGQKNTEAFF.

The rearrangement links TRBV9 to TRBJ2-3; 7 positions agree with TRBD1. This CDR3 has 15 residues. J was trimmed by 7 bases and V by 4 bases; bases with no gene match: 12. Germline CDR1 is SGDLS and CDR2 is YYNGEE. The CDR3 reads CASSSSGTGENTQYF. The CDR3 nucleotides read TGTGCCAGCAGCTCTTCAGGAACAGGGGAGAATACGCAGTATTTT.

The J gene is TRBJ1-5, the V gene TRBV2; D is uncertain. Trimming removed 7 bases at V and 3 bases at J, with 16 bases between. This CDR3 has 15 residues. Per germline, CDR1 SNHLY and CDR2 FYNNEI. CDR3 protein: CASTLHNGINQPQHF. The CDR3 bases are TGTGCCAGCACCCTCCACAATGGTATCAATCAGCCCCAGCATTTT.

CDR3 sequence reads: CASSQVGQGESYGYTF. The CDR3 nucleotides are TGCGCCAGCAGCCAGGTCGGACAGGGGGAGAGCTATGGCTACACCTTC. The chain is built from TRBV4-1 and TRBJ1-2; TRBD1 aligns across 10 bases. The CDR3 runs 16 residues. Per germline, CDR1 MGHRA and CDR2 YSYEKL. Trimming removed 3 bases from V and 4 bases from J; junction bases left unmatched: 8.

The rearrangement joins TRBV23-1 to TRBJ1-1, with 8 bases that match TRBD1. TRBV23-1 is an ORF, with its function uncertain. Losses at the gene ends were 0 bases for V and 2 bases for J; bases not matched to a gene: 8. The CDR3 covers 17 residues. Here the CDR3 reads CASSQSRPGQENTEAFF. CDR3 DNA: TGCGCCAGCAGTCAATCGCGGCCGGGACAGGAAAACACTGAAGCTTTCTTT.

The CDR3 region is CASSLGPAGDYGYTF. The DNA of the CDR3 is TGCGCCAGCAGCTTGGGTCCGGCAGGGGACTATGGCTACACCTTC. The chain combines TRBV5-1 with TRBJ1-2, with D possibly being TRBD1 (6 bases). The ends were cut back, 0 bases at V and 3 bases at J, with 12 bases in the middle. This CDR3 spans 15 amino acids. Germline V gene lookup returns CDR1 SGHRS and CDR2 YFSETQ.

This clone was observed a single time. This chain joins TRBV5-1 and TRBJ2-3; 7 positions agree with TRBD2. Trimming removed 4 bases from V and 4 bases from J; junction bases left unmatched: 6. In germline, CDR1 is SGHRS, CDR2 YFSETQ. This CDR3 region has 14 residues. The CDR3 sequence: CASSTSGGPDTQYF. For the CDR3, the DNA is TGCGCCAGCAGCACCTCGGGGGGACCAGATACGCAGTATTTT.

V gene TRBV7-9 combines with J gene TRBJ1-1, with D unclear. This CDR3 has 19 residues. Trimming shortened V by 2 bases and J by 3 bases, and 25 bases separated the two germline ends. Germline V gene sequence: CDR1 SEHNR, CDR2 FQNEAQ (reference sequence). The DNA for the CDR3 is TGTGCCAGCAGCTTATTGCCCGGTCTCGGACGTATGGAGGACACTGAAGCTTTCTTT. Amino acid sequence: CASSLLPGLGRMEDTEAFF.

The rearrangement joins TRBV28 to TRBJ2-3, with 10 bases fitting TRBD1. The trim removed 5 bases at V and 3 bases at J, leaving 8 bases unmatched. This CDR3 contains 16 residues. Germline lookup yields CDR1 MDHEN and CDR2 SYDVKM. The CDR3 protein is CASSTPGTGETDTQYF. For the CDR3, the DNA is TGTGCCAGCAGTACACCGGGGACAGGGGAGACAGATACGCAGTATTTT.

The chain joins TRBV5-1 to TRBJ2-3; 7 positions agree with TRBD1. This CDR3 has 16 amino acids. The ends lost 1 base at V and 1 base at J; junction bases unmatched: 6. CDR1 is SGHRS and CDR2 is YFSETQ in the germline V gene. CDR3 DNA sequence: TGCGCCAGCAGCTTGAACAGGGGTTGGGGCACAGATACGCAGTATTTT. Its protein is CASSLNRGWGTDTQYF.

V is TRBV28 and J is TRBJ1-2; no clear D. This CDR3 has 15 amino acids. In germline, CDR1 is MDHEN, CDR2 SYDVKM. Trimming removed 5 bases from V and 4 bases from J, with 17 bases in between. CDR3 sequence reads: CASSTLATLSYGYTF. The CDR3 DNA is TGTGCCAGCAGTACCCTAGCCACCCTATCCTATGGCTACACCTTC.

CDR3 sequence (DNA): TGTGCCAGCAGCTTAGCGGCGATTAGGGGGACCCTCTCCTACGAGCAGTACTTC. Encoded protein: CASSLAAIRGTLSYEQYF. The chain is built from TRBV7-9 and TRBJ2-7, with a possible D match to TRBD1 (6 bases). The CDR3 is made up of 18 amino acids. V was trimmed by 0 bases and J by 0 bases, leaving 18 bases between them. The germline V gene encodes CDR1 SEHNR and CDR2 FQNEAQ (reference sequence).

The V gene is TRBV4-2, the J gene TRBJ2-7; no clear D. The CDR3 length is 16 residues. V lost 1 base to trimming and J lost 5 bases, with 18 bases between them. Germline CDR1 LGHNA, CDR2 YNFKEQ. The CDR3 is CASSQGRLLAPDEQYF. In DNA form, the CDR3 reads TGTGCCAGCAGCCAAGGTCGTTTGTTAGCCCCAGACGAGCAGTACTTC.

The rearrangement links TRBV29-1 to TRBJ2-1; TRBD2 matches at 14 bases. Germline-derived CDR1 and CDR2 are SQVTM and ANQGSEA. The CDR3 has 14 amino acids. Unmatched junction bases numbered 6, after V lost 6 bases and J lost 8 bases. CDR3 residues: CSVATSGGAYEQFF. DNA of the CDR3: TGCAGCGTAGCGACTAGCGGGGGGGCCTATGAGCAGTTCTTC.

This chain links TRBV19 with TRBJ1-1; a weak D match, TRBD1 (5 bases). The length of the CDR3 is 14 residues. V was shortened by 7 bases and J by 4 bases, with 16 bases between the two germline ends. Germline V gene lookup returns CDR1 LNHDA and CDR2 SQIVND (reference sequence). For the CDR3, the DNA is TGTGCCAGTATGGGAATAGGGGTCCTCACTGAAGCTTTCTTT. Translated, it gives CASMGIGVLTEAFF.

CDR3 bases: TGTGCCAGCACCAAAAGAACCGGGACAACTATGATTGGCGAGCAGTACTTC. Translated: CASTKRTGTTMIGEQYF. The chain links TRBV28 to TRBJ2-7; D may be TRBD1 (6 bases). With 7 bases removed from V and 6 bases from J, the gap between germline ends came to 28 bases. The CDR3 spans 17 residues. Germline V lookup: CDR1 MDHEN, CDR2 SYDVKM.

The chain has TRBV2 and TRBJ2-7, with 10 positions matching TRBD1. The CDR3 covers 14 residues. The V and J ends lost 1 base and 6 bases, in that order; junction bases with no gene match: 3. CDR1 and CDR2 from the germline V gene are SNHLY and FYNNEI. CDR3 sequence (DNA): TGTGCCAGCAGTGAAGGACAGGGGGCGGGCGAGCAGTACTTC. The encoded protein is CASSEGQGAGEQYF.